One sample yielded the 28 T cell receptor beta chains listed below, sequenced in a study of CD8+ T cells in alopecia areata. Treatment denoted: oral pan-JAK inhibitor, 5-10 mg twice daily. RNA, once extracted, was reverse transcribed into cDNA for use as the sequencing template. Here immunoSEQ multiplex PCR was the method, and the copy in TCRdb shows in-frame clones only, minus some. The table includes under 110,000 clones, almost 60% detected once. The material was CD8+ T cells sorted from blood, obtained at approximately week 55, from a patient treated with tofacitinib. Every receptor here comes from a human donor with alopecia areata.

This clone turned up a few times. The chain links TRBV2 to TRBJ1-2, with unresolved D. This CDR3 has 14 amino acids. Germline CDR1 and CDR2: SNHLY and FYNNEI. Trimming left V 6 bases short and J 3 bases short, with 14 bases between. The DNA for the CDR3 is TGTGCCAGCAGGACACCTCACTCAGACTATGGCTACACCTTC. Its protein product is CASRTPHSDYGYTF. The whole variable domain, remainder taken from reference TRBV2 and TRBJ1-2, is EPEVTQTPSHQVTQMGQEVILRCVPISNHLYFYWYRQILGQKVEFLVSFYNNEISEKSEIFDDQFSVERPDGSNFTLKIRSTKLEDSAMYFCASRTPHSDYGYTFGSGTRLTVV.

The genes are TRBV13 and TRBJ2-6, with a tentative D call TRBD2 (7 bases). The CDR3 has 16 residues. Germline loops: CDR1 PRHDT, CDR2 FYEKMQ (reference sequence). The ends were cut back, 5 bases at V and 2 bases at J, with 13 bases in the middle. The CDR3 region is CASSPGRGPGANVLTF. In nucleotides, the CDR3 is TGTGCCAGCAGCCCAGGGCGGGGGCCTGGGGCCAACGTCCTGACTTTC.

The chain carries TRBV7-9 and TRBJ2-4; TRBD2 matches at 10 bases. CDR1 is SEHNR and CDR2 is FQNEAQ in the germline V gene (reference sequence). The CDR3 spans 18 residues. The V gene end was trimmed by 5 bases and the J gene end by 6 bases; junction bases not matched to a gene: 16. CDR3 protein: CASSREASGGAGRNIQYF. In nucleotides, the CDR3 is TGTGCCAGCAGCCGGGAGGCTAGCGGGGGAGCGGGAAGAAACATTCAGTACTTC.

V is TRBV6-1 and J is TRBJ2-2; 9 bases map to TRBD2. Trimming took 3 bases from V and 3 from J; bases not matched to a gene: 8. Germline CDR1 is MNHNS and CDR2 is SASEGT. The length of the CDR3 is 17 residues. The CDR3 nucleotides are TGTGCCAGCAGTGACCCCCTAGCGGGGTTATACACCGGGGAGCTGTTTTTT. Its translation is CASSDPLAGLYTGELFF.

J is TRBJ2-7 and V is TRBV5-1; 9 bases are a match to TRBD1. CDR1 SGHRS and CDR2 YFSETQ come from the germline V gene. The J segment lost 6 bases and the V segment lost 7 bases, leaving 8 bases of the junction unmatched. The CDR3 loop spans 13 amino acids. CDR3 sequence reads: CASGDRVSLEQYF. In nucleotides, the CDR3 is TGCGCCAGCGGGGACAGGGTATCCCTCGAGCAGTACTTC.

The V and J genes are TRBV7-3 and TRBJ1-5; possible D gene TRBD1, 5 bases. The length of the CDR3 is 14 residues. V was clipped by 1 base and J by 5 bases, with 9 bases between them. Germline-derived CDR1 and CDR2 are SGHTA and FQGTGA. The CDR3 coding sequence is TGTGCCAGCAGCTTAAGGGGGGGAGATCAGCCCCAGCATTTT. As protein: CASSLRGGDQPQHF.

The chain recombines TRBV5-1 with TRBJ2-6; D not certain. This CDR3 has 15 amino acids. V gave up 3 bases and J gave up 4 bases, with 11 bases separating them. Germline V gene sequence: CDR1 SGHRS, CDR2 YFSETQ. CDR3 DNA sequence: TGCGCCAGCAGCTCAGGTGAGGTCGGGGCCAACGTCCTGACTTTC. Amino acids: CASSSGEVGANVLTF.

This clone has only a few counts. The gene calls are TRBV5-5 and TRBJ2-3; 12 bases line up with TRBD1. J was trimmed by 6 bases and V by 5 bases; bases with no gene match: 4. The CDR3 length is 14 residues. Per the germline V gene, CDR1 is SGHKS and CDR2 is YYEKEE (reference sequence). CDR3 protein: CASSGTGGWDTQYF. CDR3 bases: TGTGCCAGCAGTGGGACAGGGGGCTGGGATACGCAGTATTTT.

The V and J genes are TRBV19 and TRBJ1-2; D might be TRBD1 (5 bases). The CDR3 sequence is 11 residues long. The germline V gene encodes CDR1 LNHDA and CDR2 SQIVND (reference sequence). Trimming removed 5 bases from V and 6 bases from J, with 7 bases in between. CDR3 nucleotide sequence: TGTGCCAGTAGTCTAGGGGATGGCTACACCTTC. It codes for CASSLGDGYTF.

The V call is TRBV28, the J call TRBJ1-6; TRBD1 matches at 9 bases. Trimming removed 5 bases from V and 7 bases from J; junction bases left unmatched: 3. The germline CDR1 and CDR2 sequences are MDHEN and SYDVKM. This CDR3 is 14 amino acids long. The CDR3 nucleotides read TGTGCCAGCAGTCGGACAGGGGACAATTCACCCCTCCACTTT. Translation: CASSRTGDNSPLHF.

This clone came up once. V and J are TRBV6-6 and TRBJ2-1, with a tentative D call TRBD2 (6 bases). The ends were cut back, 0 bases at V and 9 bases at J, with 9 bases in the middle. There are 13 residues in the CDR3. The germline V gene encodes CDR1 MNHNY and CDR2 SVGAGI (reference sequence). CDR3 sequence (DNA): TGTGCCAGCAGTTACTCCCTCGGGGGTGAGCAGTTCTTC. It specifies CASSYSLGGEQFF.

A single count supports this clone. V usage is TRBV4-1 and J usage is TRBJ2-2; unclear D gene. V lost 1 base and J 0 bases, leaving 6 bases between the germline ends. Germline loops: CDR1 MGHRA, CDR2 YSYEKL. This CDR3 has 15 residues. CDR3: CASSQGTSNTGELFF. In nucleotides, the CDR3 is TGCGCCAGCAGCCAAGGGACCTCGAACACCGGGGAGCTGTTTTTT.

This clone has just one count. This chain joins TRBV14 and TRBJ2-5; D may match TRBD1 or TRBD2 (5 bases each). V shed 4 bases and J shed 2 bases, with 14 bases lying between them. CDR1 SGHDN and CDR2 FVKESK come from the germline V gene. This CDR3 spans 15 amino acids. CDR3 protein: CASSPTGTQQETQYF. CDR3 coding DNA: TGTGCCAGCAGCCCCACCGGGACCCAACAAGAGACCCAGTACTTC. The complete variable domain, with remaining parts taken from reference TRBV14 and TRBJ2-5, reads EAGVTQFPSHSVIEKGQTVTLRCDPISGHDNLYWYRRVMGKEIKFLLHFVKESKQDESGMPNNRFLAERTGGTYSTLKVQPAELEDSGVYFCASSPTGTQQETQYFGPGTRLLVL.

V gene TRBV27 combines with J gene TRBJ2-2; D is unresolved. The CDR3 length is 13 residues. Between the trimmed V and J ends, which lost 5 bases and 1 base, there was a span of 5 bases. Germline values: CDR1 MNHEY, CDR2 SMNVEV (reference sequence). The CDR3 nucleotides are TGTGCCAGCAGTGCTCAGAACACCGGGGAGCTGTTTTTT. It is translated as CASSAQNTGELFF.

The genes are TRBV7-2 and TRBJ1-5, with D unclear. Germline values: CDR1 SGHTA, CDR2 FQGNSA. V lost 4 bases and J 3 bases, leaving 13 bases between the germline ends. The CDR3 is 15 amino acids. The CDR3 sequence is CASSYRFGTNQPQHF. The CDR3 DNA is TGTGCCAGCAGCTACCGATTCGGCACCAATCAGCCCCAGCATTTT.

The chain uses TRBV7-9 and TRBJ2-3, with 10 bases identical to TRBD2. The germline gives CDR1 SEHNR, CDR2 FQNEAQ (reference sequence). The J segment lost 6 bases and the V segment lost 5 bases, leaving 8 bases of the junction unmatched. The CDR3 length is 15 residues. CDR3 nucleotide sequence: TGTGCCAGCAGCCGGACTAGCGGACCAAGGGATACGCAGTATTTT. Its translation is CASSRTSGPRDTQYF.

The chain couples TRBV6-6 to TRBJ2-7; the D call may be TRBD1 or TRBD2 (5 bases each). Trimming took off 7 bases at V and 4 bases at J, with 14 bases between the two ends. The CDR3 is 13 amino acids. Germline V gives CDR1 MNHNY, CDR2 SVGAGI (reference sequence). The CDR3 is CASTLERGYEQYF. For the CDR3, the DNA is TGTGCCAGCACCCTTGAGAGGGGATACGAGCAGTACTTC.

The rearrangement uses TRBV27 and TRBJ2-6; no definite D call. The V and J ends lost 3 bases and 0 bases respectively, with 12 bases between them. Germline assignment: CDR1 MNHEY and CDR2 SMNVEV (reference sequence). This CDR3 comprises 17 residues. Written as DNA, the CDR3 is TGTGCCAGCAGTTTGTCCTGGGGATACTCTGGGGCCAACGTCCTGACTTTC. As protein: CASSLSWGYSGANVLTF. Variable domain in full (rest from reference TRBV27 and TRBJ2-6): EAQVTQNPRYLITVTGKKLTVTCSQNMNHEYMSWYRQDPGLGLRQIYYSMNVEVTDKGDVPEGYKVSRKEKRNFPLILESPSPNQTSLYFCASSLSWGYSGANVLTFGAGSRLTVL.

In its sample, this clone was seen a few times. This chain links TRBV6-9 with TRBJ2-5; no clear D gene. The germline V and J ends were trimmed by 3 bases and 5 bases, with 16 bases remaining between them. The CDR3 runs to 15 residues. Germline CDR1 reads MNHGY; CDR2 reads SVAAGI. The chain's CDR3 is CASSYEWGLYETQYF. The CDR3 coding sequence is TGTGCCAGCAGTTACGAGTGGGGATTGTATGAGACCCAGTACTTC.

By share of the sample, this clone is medium-sized. This chain links TRBV7-9 with TRBJ2-1, with D maybe TRBD1 (8 bases). Per the germline V gene, CDR1 is SEHNR and CDR2 is FQNEAQ (reference sequence). V dropped 6 bases and J dropped 5 bases, with 20 bases sitting between them. CDR3 length: 16 residues. The chain's CDR3 is CASRWEGDRLNNEQFF. The CDR3 DNA is TGTGCCAGCAGGTGGGAGGGGGACAGGCTAAACAATGAGCAGTTCTTC.

V is TRBV7-9 and J is TRBJ1-3; a weak D match, TRBD1 (5 bases). The V and J ends lost 1 base and 4 bases respectively, with 14 bases between them. CDR1 SEHNR and CDR2 FQNEAQ come from the germline V gene (reference sequence). The length of the CDR3 is 16 residues. The chain's CDR3 is CASSLDPGLWGNTIYF. CDR3 sequence (DNA): TGTGCCAGCAGCTTAGATCCGGGGCTGTGGGGAAACACCATATATTTT.

The CDR3 sequence: CASSFQFSYEQYF. The CDR3 region has the DNA TGTGCCAGCAGTTTTCAATTCTCCTACGAGCAGTACTTC. The rearrangement joins TRBV27 to TRBJ2-7, with D unresolved. Germline CDR1 is MNHEY and CDR2 is SMNVEV (reference sequence). V lost 3 bases, J lost 0 bases, and 6 bases lay in between. This CDR3 region has 13 residues.

This sequence joins TRBV30 and TRBJ1-5, with D possibly matching TRBD1 (6 bases). V was pared by 2 bases and J by 5 bases, with 16 bases between. Germline-derived CDR1 and CDR2 are GTSNPN and SVGIG (reference sequence). There are 15 residues in the CDR3. CDR3 region: CAWSPRYRAHQPQHF. The CDR3 nucleotides are TGTGCCTGGAGTCCCCGATACAGGGCTCATCAGCCCCAGCATTTT.

This chain joins TRBV15 and TRBJ1-2, with 8 nucleotides matching TRBD1. The V and J ends lost 6 bases and 7 bases, in that order; junction bases with no gene match: 7. CDR1 is LNHNV and CDR2 is YYDKDF in the germline V gene (reference sequence). CDR3 length: 13 amino acids. The CDR3 DNA reads as TGTGCCACCAGTAGACAGGGGCGGGGTGGCTACACCTTC. Encoded protein: CATSRQGRGGYTF.

This sequence joins TRBV29-1 and TRBJ2-2; 8 nucleotides match TRBD2. The junction had 0 bases not matched to a gene; V was cut back by 3 bases and J by 3 bases. Per germline, CDR1 SQVTM and CDR2 ANQGSEA. CDR3 length: 13 residues. The CDR3 sequence: CSVEGLDTGELFF. For the CDR3, the DNA is TGCAGCGTTGAGGGACTAGACACCGGGGAGCTGTTTTTT.

This clone showed up just a few times. The rearrangement links TRBV19 to TRBJ1-3; D might be TRBD1 (5 bases). V was clipped by 6 bases and J by 5 bases, with 8 bases between them. The CDR3 has 12 residues. The germline CDR1 and CDR2 sequences are LNHDA and SQIVND (reference sequence). In DNA form, the CDR3 reads TGTGCCAGTAGCGGGACCCGAAACACCATATATTTT. Translation gives CASSGTRNTIYF.

The V gene is TRBV14, the J gene TRBJ2-2; maybe TRBD2 (6 bases). This CDR3 contains 16 residues. The V end was cut by 5 bases, the J end by 3 bases, with 16 bases between. Germline lookup yields CDR1 SGHDN and CDR2 FVKESK. The CDR3 nucleotides are TGTGCCAGCAGCAAGAGCGGGCCCTACTACACCGGGGAGCTGTTTTTT. Protein sequence: CASSKSGPYYTGELFF.

The chain joins TRBV29-1 to TRBJ2-7; D not resolved. CDR1 and CDR2 from the germline V gene are SQVTM and ANQGSEA. CDR3 length: 13 residues. Trimming took off 4 bases at V and 3 bases at J, with 13 bases between the two ends. CDR3 amino acids: CSVVTEENYEQYF. In DNA, the CDR3 is TGCAGCGTTGTTACAGAAGAAAACTACGAGCAGTACTTC.